This T cell receptor beta chain is from a study of blood T cell repertoires in COVID-19. Study summary: The study drew acute and convalescent COVID-19 samples from the United States, Italy and Spain.

Using immunoSEQ multiplex PCR, the repertoire was profiled, and TCRdb retains in-frame clones only, with some absent. The sample has about 170,000 clones, around 78% seen once. This clone was recorded a few times. This CDR3 region has 15 residues. Per the germline V gene, CDR1 is SNHLY and CDR2 is FYNNEI. With 3 bases removed from V and 4 bases from J, the gap between germline ends came to 13 bases. Enrolled through a virtual design, the participants were between 18 and 89 years of age and came from under 30 US areas. Self-reported history from a screening survey and questionnaire set each donor's cohort. Recovery among Cohort 3 donors was established by two negative PCRs, clearance, or symptom resolution.

The clonotype was recovered from a woman aged 45-60 years who had recovered from COVID-19. The rearrangement uses TRBV2 and TRBJ1-5; D remains ambiguous. Material for sequencing was PBMCs or T cells enriched from blood (not recorded which). CDR3 bases: TGTGCCAGCAGTGAGGCGGGCAGCACAAATCAGCCCCAGCATTTT. Protein product: CASSEAGSTNQPQHF.